The clone carrying this T cell receptor beta chain was detected only once. This sample stems from a study of PD-1 blockade in mismatch repair-deficient tumors. Trimming took off 0 bases at V and 2 bases at J, with 10 bases between the two ends. CDR3 length equals 15 residues. CDR1 SGHRS and CDR2 YFSETQ come from the germline V gene. Mismatch repair deficiency was confirmed in all patients, by PCR or immunohistochemistry. Clones were sequenced by immunoSEQ multiplex PCR, and TCRdb holds only the in-frame ones, with some missing. The data show approximately 100,000 clones, with under 90% seen just once and 6.3% held by the top ten.

This specimen was peripheral blood, taken roughly eight months after starting pembrolizumab. The receptor was isolated from an adult with mismatch repair-deficient cancer. J is TRBJ2-3 and V is TRBV5-1; the D gene is possibly TRBD2 (5 bases). Here the CDR3 reads CASSLGGSITDTQYF. CDR3 DNA sequence: TGCGCCAGCAGCTTGGGTGGGAGTATCACAGATACGCAGTATTTT.